The present T cell receptor (beta chain) was sequenced within a study of blood T cell repertoires in COVID-19. Method: immunoSEQ multiplex PCR; TCRdb's copy keeps in-frame clones and lacks some. Of about 390,000 clones in the sample, approximately 89% were seen once. The sequence derives from a woman aged 55-70 years with COVID-19, enrolled during active disease. What was sequenced was peripheral blood.

DNA for the CDR3: TGTGCCAGTAGTATCGGTAGGGAGTACTATCAGCCCCAGCATTTT. Translation gives CASSIGREYYQPQHF. V gene TRBV19 combines with J gene TRBJ1-5, with D uncertain. CDR1 LNHDA and CDR2 SQIVND come from the germline V gene (reference sequence). The CDR3 has 15 residues. V dropped 3 bases and J dropped 5 bases, with 14 bases sitting between them.